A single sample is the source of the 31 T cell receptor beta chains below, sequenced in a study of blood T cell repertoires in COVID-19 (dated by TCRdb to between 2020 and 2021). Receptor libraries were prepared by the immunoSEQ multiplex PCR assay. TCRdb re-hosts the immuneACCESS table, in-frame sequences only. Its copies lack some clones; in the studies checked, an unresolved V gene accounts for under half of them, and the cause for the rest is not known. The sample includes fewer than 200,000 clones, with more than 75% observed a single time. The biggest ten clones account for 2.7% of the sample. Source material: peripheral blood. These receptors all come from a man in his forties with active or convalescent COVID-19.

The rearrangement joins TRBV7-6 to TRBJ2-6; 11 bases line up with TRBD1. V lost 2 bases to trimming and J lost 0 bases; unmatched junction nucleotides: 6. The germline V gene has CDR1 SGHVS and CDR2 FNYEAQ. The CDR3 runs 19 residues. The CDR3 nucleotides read TGTGCCAGCAGCTTAATCCCCGGGACAGGGGGCTCTGGGGCCAACGTCCTGACTTTC. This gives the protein CASSLIPGTGGSGANVLTF.

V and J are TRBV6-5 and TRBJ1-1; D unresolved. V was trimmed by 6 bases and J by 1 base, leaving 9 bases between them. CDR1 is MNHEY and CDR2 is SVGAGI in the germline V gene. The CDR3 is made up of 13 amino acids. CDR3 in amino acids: CASRRAQNTEAFF. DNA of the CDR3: TGTGCCAGCAGGAGAGCGCAGAACACTGAAGCTTTCTTT.

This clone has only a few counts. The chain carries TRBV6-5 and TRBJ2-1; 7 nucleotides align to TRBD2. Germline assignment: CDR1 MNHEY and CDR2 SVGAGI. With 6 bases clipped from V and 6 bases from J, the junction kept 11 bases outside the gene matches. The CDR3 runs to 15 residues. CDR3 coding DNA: TGTGCCAGCAGCACAAAACGACTAGCTACCAATGAGCAGTTCTTC. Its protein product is CASSTKRLATNEQFF.

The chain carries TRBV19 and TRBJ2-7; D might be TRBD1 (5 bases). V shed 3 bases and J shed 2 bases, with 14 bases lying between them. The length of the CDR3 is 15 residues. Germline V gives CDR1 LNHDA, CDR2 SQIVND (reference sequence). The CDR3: CASSITGLNTYEQYF. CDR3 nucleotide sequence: TGTGCCAGTAGTATCACAGGCTTAAATACCTACGAGCAGTACTTC.

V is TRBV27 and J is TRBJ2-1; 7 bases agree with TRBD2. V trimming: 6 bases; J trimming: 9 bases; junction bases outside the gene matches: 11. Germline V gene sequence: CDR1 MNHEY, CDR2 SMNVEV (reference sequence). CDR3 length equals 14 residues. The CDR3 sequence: CASSLPGLVGEQFF. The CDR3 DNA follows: TGTGCCAGCAGCCTCCCCGGACTAGTCGGTGAGCAGTTCTTC.

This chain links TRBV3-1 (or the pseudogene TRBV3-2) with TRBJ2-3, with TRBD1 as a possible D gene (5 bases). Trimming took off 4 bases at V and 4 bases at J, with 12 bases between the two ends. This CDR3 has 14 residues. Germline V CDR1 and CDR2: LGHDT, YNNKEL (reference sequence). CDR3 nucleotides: TGTGCCAGCAGCCCAGGGCCCGGAGCAGATACGCAGTATTTT. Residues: CASSPGPGADTQYF.

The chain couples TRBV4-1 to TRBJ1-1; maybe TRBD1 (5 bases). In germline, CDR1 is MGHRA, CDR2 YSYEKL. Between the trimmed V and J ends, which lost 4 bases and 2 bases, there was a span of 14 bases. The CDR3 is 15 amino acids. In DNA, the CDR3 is TGCGCCAGCAGCCCTATCCCACAGGAAAACACTGAAGCTTTCTTT. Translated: CASSPIPQENTEAFF.

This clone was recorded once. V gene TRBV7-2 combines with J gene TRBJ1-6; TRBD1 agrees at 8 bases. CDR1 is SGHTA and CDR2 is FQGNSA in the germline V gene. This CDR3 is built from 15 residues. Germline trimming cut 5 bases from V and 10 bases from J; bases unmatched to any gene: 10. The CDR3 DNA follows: TGTGCCAGCAGCCTCCGGACAGGGACAGGATCACCCCTCCACTTT. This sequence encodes CASSLRTGTGSPLHF.

The CDR3 spells CASSLEGTGTNYGYTF. Written as DNA, the CDR3 is TGTGCCAGCAGCTTAGAGGGGACAGGGACTAACTATGGCTACACCTTC. The chain combines TRBV7-2 with TRBJ1-2, with 9 positions matching TRBD1. The CDR3 contains 16 residues. The V and J ends lost 1 base and 0 bases, in that order; junction bases with no gene match: 3. CDR1 is SGHTA and CDR2 is FQGNSA in the germline V gene.

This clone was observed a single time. CDR3: CASSVTDNSPLHF. DNA for the CDR3: TGTGCCAGCAGCGTGACAGATAATTCACCCCTCCACTTT. This chain joins TRBV9 and TRBJ1-6, with D perhaps TRBD1 (5 bases). From germline, CDR1 is SGDLS and CDR2 YYNGEE. Trimming stripped 2 bases from V and 5 bases from J, with 5 bases between. The CDR3 loop spans 13 amino acids.

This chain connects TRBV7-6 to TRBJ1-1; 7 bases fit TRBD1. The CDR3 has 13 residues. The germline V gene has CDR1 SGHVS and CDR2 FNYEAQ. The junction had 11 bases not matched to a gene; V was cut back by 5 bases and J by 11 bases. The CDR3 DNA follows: TGTGCCAGCAGCATATCGACAGGGAAGCGGGCTTTCTTT. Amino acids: CASSISTGKRAFF.

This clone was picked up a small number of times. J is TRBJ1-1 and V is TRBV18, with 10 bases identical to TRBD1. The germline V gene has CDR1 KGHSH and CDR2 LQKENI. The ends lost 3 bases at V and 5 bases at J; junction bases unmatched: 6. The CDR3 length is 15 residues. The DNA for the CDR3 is TGTGCCAGCTCACCTCCCGGGACAGGGGATACTGAAGCTTTCTTT. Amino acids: CASSPPGTGDTEAFF. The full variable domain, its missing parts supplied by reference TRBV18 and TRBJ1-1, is NAGVMQNPRHLVRRRGQEARLRCSPMKGHSHVYWYRQLPEEGLKFMVYLQKENIIDESGMPKERFSAEFPKEGPSILRIQQVVRGDSAAYFCASSPPGTGDTEAFFGQGTRLTVV.

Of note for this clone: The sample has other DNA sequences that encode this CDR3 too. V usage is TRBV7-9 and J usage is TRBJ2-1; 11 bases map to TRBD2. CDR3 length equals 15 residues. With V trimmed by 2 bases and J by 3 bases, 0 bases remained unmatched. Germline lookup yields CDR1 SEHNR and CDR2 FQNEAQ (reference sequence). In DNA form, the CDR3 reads TGTGCCAGCAGCTTAACTAGCGGGGGCTACAATGAGCAGTTCTTC. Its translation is CASSLTSGGYNEQFF.

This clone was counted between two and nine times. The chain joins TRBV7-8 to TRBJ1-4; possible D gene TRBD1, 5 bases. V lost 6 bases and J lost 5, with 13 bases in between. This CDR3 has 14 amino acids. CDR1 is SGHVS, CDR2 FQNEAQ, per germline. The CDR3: CASRKTEGNEKLFF. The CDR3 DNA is TGTGCCAGCAGAAAAACGGAGGGGAATGAAAAACTGTTTTTT.

CDR3 nucleotide sequence: TGTGCCAGTAGTATAGGCCTGGGCGAAAATCAGCCCCAGCATTTT. This sequence encodes CASSIGLGENQPQHF. The chain is built from TRBV19 and TRBJ1-5; D uncertain. Germline CDR1 LNHDA, CDR2 SQIVND (reference sequence). Trimming left V 1 base short and J 4 bases short, with 11 bases between. The CDR3 length is 15 residues.

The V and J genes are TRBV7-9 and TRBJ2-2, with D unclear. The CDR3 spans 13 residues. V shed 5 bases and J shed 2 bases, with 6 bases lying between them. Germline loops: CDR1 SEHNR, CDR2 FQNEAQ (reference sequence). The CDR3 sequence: CASSLSNTGELFF. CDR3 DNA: TGTGCCAGCAGCCTATCCAACACCGGGGAGCTGTTTTTT.

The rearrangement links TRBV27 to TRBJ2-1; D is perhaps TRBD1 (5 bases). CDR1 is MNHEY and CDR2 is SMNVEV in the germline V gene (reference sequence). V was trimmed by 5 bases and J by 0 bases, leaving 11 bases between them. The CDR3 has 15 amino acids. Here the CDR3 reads CASSPQDYSYNEQFF. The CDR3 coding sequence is TGTGCCAGCAGTCCACAGGATTACTCCTACAATGAGCAGTTCTTC.

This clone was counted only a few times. CDR3 bases: TGTGCCAGCATCTTGACAGGGGGCTACACCGGGGAGCTGTTTTTT. Translation: CASILTGGYTGELFF. This rearrangement joins TRBV6-5 to TRBJ2-2, with 10 positions matching TRBD1. Germline V gene sequence: CDR1 MNHEY, CDR2 SVGAGI. After removal of 7 bases from V and 3 bases from J, the junction contained 5 bases not matched to a gene. The CDR3 length is 15 residues.

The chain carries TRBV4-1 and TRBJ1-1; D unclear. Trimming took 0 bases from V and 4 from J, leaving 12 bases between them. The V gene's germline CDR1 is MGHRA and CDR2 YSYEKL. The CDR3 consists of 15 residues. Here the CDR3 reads CASSQDPNQITEAFF. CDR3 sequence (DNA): TGCGCCAGCAGCCAAGATCCTAACCAAATCACTGAAGCTTTCTTT.

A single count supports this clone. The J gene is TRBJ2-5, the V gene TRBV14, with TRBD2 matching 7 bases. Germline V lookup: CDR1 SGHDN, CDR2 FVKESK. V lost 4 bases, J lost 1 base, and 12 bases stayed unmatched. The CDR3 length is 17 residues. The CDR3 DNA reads TGTGCCAGCAGCCCCCGGAAACTAGCGCTACTCCAAGAGACCCAGTACTTC. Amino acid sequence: CASSPRKLALLQETQYF.

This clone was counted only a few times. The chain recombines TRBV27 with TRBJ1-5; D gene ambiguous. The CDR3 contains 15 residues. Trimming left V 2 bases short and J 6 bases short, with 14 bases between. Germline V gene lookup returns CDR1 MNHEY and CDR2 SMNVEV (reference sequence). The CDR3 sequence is CASSLVFQAGQPQHF. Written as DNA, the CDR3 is TGTGCCAGCAGTTTAGTGTTCCAAGCAGGTCAGCCCCAGCATTTT.

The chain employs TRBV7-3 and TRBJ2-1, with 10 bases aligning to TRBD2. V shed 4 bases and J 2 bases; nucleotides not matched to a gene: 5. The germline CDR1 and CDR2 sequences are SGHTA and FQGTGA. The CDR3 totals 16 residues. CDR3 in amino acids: CASSSGLADTYNEQFF. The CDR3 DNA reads TGTGCCAGCAGCTCCGGACTAGCGGATACCTACAATGAGCAGTTCTTC.

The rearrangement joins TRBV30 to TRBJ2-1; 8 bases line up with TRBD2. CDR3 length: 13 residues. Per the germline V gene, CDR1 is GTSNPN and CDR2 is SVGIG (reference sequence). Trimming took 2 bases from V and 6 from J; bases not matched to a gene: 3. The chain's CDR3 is CAWSRGGRNEQFF. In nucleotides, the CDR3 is TGTGCCTGGAGTCGGGGGGGCCGCAATGAGCAGTTCTTC.

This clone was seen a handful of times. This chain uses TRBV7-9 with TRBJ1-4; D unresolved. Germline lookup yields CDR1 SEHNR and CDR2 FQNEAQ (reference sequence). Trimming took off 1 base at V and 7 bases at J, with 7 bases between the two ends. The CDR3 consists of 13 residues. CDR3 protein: CASSLGEGEKLFF. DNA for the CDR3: TGTGCCAGCAGCTTAGGAGAGGGTGAAAAACTGTTTTTT.

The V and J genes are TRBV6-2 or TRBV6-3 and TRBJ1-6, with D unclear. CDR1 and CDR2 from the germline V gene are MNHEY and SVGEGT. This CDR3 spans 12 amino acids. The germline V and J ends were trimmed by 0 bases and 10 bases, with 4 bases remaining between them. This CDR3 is CASSYSQSPLHF. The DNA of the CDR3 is TGTGCCAGCAGTTACTCCCAATCACCCCTCCACTTT.

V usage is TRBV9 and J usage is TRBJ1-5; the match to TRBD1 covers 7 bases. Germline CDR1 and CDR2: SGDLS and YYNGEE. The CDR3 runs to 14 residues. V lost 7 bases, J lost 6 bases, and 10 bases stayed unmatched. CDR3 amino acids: CASGGTERSQPQHF. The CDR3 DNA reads TGTGCCAGCGGGGGGACAGAACGCTCTCAGCCCCAGCATTTT.

The CDR3 DNA sequence: TGTGCCAGCTCACCGCCACTAGCGGGGATGTTCGGGACCGCCTACGAGCAGTACTTC. Translating gives CASSPPLAGMFGTAYEQYF. V is TRBV18 and J is TRBJ2-7; 10 bases are shared with TRBD2. Germline lookup yields CDR1 KGHSH and CDR2 LQKENI. The CDR3 runs to 19 residues. The trim removed 3 bases at V and 2 bases at J, leaving 16 bases unmatched.

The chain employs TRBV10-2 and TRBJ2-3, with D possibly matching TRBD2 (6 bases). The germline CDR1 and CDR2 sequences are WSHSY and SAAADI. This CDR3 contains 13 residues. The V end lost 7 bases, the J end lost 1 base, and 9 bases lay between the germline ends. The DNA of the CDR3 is TGCGCCAGCACTGGCGGGGGCACAGATACGCAGTATTTT. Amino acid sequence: CASTGGGTDTQYF.

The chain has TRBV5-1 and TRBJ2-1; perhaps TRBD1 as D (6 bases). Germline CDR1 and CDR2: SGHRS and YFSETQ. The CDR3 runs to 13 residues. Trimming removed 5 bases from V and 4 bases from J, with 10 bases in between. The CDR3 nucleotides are TGCGCCAGCAGAGTGGACAGTTACAATGAGCAGTTCTTC. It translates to CASRVDSYNEQFF.

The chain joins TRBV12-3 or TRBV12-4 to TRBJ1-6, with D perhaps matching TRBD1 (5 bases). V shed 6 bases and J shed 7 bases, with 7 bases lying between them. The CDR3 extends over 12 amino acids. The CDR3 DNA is TGTGCCAGCAGGAGACAGAATTCACCCCTCCACTTT. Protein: CASRRQNSPLHF.

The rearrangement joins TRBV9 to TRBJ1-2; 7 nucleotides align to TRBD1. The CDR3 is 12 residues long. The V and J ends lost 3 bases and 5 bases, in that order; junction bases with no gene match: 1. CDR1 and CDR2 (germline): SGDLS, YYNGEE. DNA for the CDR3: TGTGCCAGCAGCGCAGGGGGGTATGGCTACACCTTC. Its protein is CASSAGGYGYTF.